This paragraph reports one T cell receptor (beta chain). Its antigen is not identified. Each CDR3 protein is one row after TCRdb ran MiXCR on the RT-PCR reads. This table holds a few hundred thousand distinct CDR3 sequences, roughly 22% found once. This sample is part of a study of response to subunit inactivated influenza vaccine. Study-level results: Authors suggested that a seasonal influenza vaccination recruits few new T cells each time.

Germline trimming cut 5 bases from V and 6 bases from J; bases unmatched to any gene: 9. Germline lookup yields CDR1 SGHTA and CDR2 FQGTGA. This CDR3 contains 14 residues. The TCR sequence derives from a man in his fifties or sixties who received an inactivated influenza vaccine. Sequenced here: PBMCs from blood, sampled approximately 22 months after vaccination. V usage is TRBV7-3 and J usage is TRBJ2-5, with 7 bases aligning to TRBD1. CDR3 sequence reads: CASSADRDVKTQYF. The CDR3 bases are TGTGCCAGCAGCGCCGACAGGGATGTGAAGACCCAGTACTTC.